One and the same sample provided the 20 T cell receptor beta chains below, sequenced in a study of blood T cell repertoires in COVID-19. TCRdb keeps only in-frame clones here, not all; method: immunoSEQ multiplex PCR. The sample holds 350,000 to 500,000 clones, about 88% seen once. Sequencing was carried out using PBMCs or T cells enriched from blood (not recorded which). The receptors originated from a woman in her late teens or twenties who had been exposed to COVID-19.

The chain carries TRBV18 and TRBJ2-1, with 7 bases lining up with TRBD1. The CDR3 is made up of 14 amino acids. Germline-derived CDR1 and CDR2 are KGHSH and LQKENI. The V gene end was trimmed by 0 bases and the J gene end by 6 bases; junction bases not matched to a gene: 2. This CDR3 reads CASSPPAGGNEQFF. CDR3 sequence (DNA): TGTGCCAGCTCACCACCCGCAGGGGGCAATGAGCAGTTCTTC.

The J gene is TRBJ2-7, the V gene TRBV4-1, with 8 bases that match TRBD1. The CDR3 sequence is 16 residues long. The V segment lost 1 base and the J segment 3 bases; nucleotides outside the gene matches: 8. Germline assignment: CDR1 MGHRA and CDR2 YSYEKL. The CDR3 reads CASSQGVFDRGYEQYF. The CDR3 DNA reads TGCGCCAGCAGCCAAGGAGTGTTCGACAGGGGCTACGAGCAGTACTTC.

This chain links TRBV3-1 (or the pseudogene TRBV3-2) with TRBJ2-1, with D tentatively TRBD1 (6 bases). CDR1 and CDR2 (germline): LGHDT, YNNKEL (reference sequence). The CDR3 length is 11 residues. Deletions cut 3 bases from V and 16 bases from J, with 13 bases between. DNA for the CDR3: TGTGCCAGCAGCCAGGGGGCAGGGCCATTCTTC. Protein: CASSQGAGPFF.

CDR3 loop: CASSPGTADSYNSPLHF. CDR3 coding DNA: TGCGCCAGCAGCCCCGGGACAGCCGACTCCTATAATTCACCCCTCCACTTT. J is TRBJ1-6 and V is TRBV4-1; 7 bases fit TRBD1. The CDR3 length is 17 residues. J lost 0 bases, V lost 4 bases, and 6 bases had no gene match. Looked up from germline, CDR1 is MGHRA and CDR2 is YSYEKL.

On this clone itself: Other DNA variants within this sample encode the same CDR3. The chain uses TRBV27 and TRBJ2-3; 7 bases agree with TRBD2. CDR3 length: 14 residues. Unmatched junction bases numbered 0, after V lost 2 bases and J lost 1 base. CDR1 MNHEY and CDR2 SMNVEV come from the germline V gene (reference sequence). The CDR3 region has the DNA TGTGCCAGCAGTTTAGCGGGGGGCACAGATACGCAGTATTTT. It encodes CASSLAGGTDTQYF.

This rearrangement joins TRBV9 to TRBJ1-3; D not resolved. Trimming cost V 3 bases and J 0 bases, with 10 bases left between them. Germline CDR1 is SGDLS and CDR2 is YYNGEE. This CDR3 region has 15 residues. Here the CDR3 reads CASSALGSSGNTIYF. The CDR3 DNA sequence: TGTGCCAGCAGCGCGCTGGGGAGCTCTGGAAACACCATATATTTT.

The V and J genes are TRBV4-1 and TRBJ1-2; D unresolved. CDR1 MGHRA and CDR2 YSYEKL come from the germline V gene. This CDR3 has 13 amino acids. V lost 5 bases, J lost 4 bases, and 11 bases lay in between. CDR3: CASSFGPLYGYTF. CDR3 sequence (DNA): TGCGCCAGCAGCTTCGGTCCGCTCTATGGCTACACCTTC.

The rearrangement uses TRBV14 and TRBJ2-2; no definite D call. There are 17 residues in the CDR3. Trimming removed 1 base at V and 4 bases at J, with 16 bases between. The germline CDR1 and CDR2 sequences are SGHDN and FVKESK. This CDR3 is CASSQARVRRFTGELFF. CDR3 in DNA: TGTGCCAGCAGCCAAGCACGGGTTCGGCGATTCACCGGGGAGCTGTTTTTT.

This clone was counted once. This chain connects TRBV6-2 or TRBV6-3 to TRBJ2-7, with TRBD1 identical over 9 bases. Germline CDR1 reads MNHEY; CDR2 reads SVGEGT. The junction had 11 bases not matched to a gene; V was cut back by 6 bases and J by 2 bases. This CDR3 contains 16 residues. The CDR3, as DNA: TGTGCCAGCAGCATGGACAGGGGCATCGTCCCCTACGAGCAGTACTTC. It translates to CASSMDRGIVPYEQYF.

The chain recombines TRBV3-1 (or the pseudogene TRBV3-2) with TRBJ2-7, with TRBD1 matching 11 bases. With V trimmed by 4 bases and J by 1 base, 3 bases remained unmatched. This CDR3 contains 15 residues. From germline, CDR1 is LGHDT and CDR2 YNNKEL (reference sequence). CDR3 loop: CASSLGTGGSYEQYF. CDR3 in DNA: TGTGCCAGCAGCCTCGGGACAGGGGGTTCCTACGAGCAGTACTTC.

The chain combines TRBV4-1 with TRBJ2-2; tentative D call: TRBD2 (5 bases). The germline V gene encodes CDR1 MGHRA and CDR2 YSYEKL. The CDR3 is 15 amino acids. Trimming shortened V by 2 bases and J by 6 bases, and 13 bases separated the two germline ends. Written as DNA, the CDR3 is TGCGCCAGCAGCCAATCTGAAGGTAGCGCCGGGGAGCTGTTTTTT. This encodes CASSQSEGSAGELFF.

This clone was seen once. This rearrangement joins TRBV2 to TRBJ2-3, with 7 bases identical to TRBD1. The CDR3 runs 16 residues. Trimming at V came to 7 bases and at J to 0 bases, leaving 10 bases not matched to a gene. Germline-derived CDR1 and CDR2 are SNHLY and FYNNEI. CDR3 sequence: CASKTKRDSSTDTQYF. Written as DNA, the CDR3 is TGTGCCAGCAAAACAAAGAGGGACAGCAGCACAGATACGCAGTATTTT.

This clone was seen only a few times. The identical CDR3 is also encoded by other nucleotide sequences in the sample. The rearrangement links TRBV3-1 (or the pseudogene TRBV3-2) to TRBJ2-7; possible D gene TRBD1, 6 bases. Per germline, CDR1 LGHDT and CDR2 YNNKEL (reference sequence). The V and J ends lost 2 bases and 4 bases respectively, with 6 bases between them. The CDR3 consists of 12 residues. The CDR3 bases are TGTGCCAGCAGCCAAACAGGGTACGAGCAGTACTTC. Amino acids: CASSQTGYEQYF.

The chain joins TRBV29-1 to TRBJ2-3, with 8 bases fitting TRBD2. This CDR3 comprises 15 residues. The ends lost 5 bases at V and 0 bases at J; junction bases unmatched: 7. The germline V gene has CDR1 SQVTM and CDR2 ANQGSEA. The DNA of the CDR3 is TGCAGCGTTTCGCTAGCGGGCACTAGCACAGATACGCAGTATTTT. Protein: CSVSLAGTSTDTQYF.

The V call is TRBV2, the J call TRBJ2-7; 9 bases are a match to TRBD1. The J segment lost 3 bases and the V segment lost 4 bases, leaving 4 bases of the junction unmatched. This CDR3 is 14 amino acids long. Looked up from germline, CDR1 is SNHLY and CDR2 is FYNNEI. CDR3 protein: CASSAGQGDYEQYF. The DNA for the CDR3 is TGTGCCAGCAGTGCGGGACAGGGAGACTACGAGCAGTACTTC.

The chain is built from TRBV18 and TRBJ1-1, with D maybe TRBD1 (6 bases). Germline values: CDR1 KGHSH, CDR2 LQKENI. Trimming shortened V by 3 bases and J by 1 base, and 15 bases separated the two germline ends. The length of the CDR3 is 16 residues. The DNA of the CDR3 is TGTGCCAGCTCACCTGCACAGGGAATGGCGAACACTGAAGCTTTCTTT. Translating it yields CASSPAQGMANTEAFF.

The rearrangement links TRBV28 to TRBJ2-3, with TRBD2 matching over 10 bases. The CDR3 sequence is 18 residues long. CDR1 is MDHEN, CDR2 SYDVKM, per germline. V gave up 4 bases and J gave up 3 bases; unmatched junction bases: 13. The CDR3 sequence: CASSSPLAGEVMTDTQYF. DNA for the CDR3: TGTGCCAGCAGTTCCCCCCTAGCGGGAGAGGTGATGACAGATACGCAGTATTTT.

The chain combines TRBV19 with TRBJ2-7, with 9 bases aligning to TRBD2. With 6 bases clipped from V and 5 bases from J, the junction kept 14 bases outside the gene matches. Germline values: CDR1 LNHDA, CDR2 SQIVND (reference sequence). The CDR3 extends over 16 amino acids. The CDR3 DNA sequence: TGTGCCAGTAGGGCCAACGAGGCGGGGGGGCCGGACGAGCAGTACTTC. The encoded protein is CASRANEAGGPDEQYF.

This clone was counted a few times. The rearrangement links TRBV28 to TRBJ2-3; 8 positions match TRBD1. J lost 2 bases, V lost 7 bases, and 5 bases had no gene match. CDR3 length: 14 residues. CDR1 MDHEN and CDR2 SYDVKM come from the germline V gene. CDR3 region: CASTGQGHTDTQYF. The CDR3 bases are TGTGCCAGCACAGGACAGGGCCACACAGATACGCAGTATTTT.

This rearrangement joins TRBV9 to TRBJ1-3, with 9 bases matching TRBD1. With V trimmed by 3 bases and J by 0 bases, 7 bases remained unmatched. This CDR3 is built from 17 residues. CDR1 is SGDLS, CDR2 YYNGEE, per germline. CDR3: CASSGPTGGLSGNTIYF. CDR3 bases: TGTGCCAGCAGCGGGCCTACAGGGGGCCTCTCTGGAAACACCATATATTTT.